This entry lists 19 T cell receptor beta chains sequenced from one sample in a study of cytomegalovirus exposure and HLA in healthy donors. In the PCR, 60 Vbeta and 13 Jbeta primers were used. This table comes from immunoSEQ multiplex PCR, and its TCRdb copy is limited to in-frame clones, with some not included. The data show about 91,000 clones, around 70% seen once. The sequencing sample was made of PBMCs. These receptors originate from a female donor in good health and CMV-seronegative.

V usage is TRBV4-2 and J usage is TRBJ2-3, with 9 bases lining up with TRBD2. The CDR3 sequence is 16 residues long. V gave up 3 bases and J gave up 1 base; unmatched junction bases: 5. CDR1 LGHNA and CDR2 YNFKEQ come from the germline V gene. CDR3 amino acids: CASSQTSSGGTDTQYF. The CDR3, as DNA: TGTGCCAGCAGCCAGACTTCTAGCGGGGGCACAGATACGCAGTATTTT.

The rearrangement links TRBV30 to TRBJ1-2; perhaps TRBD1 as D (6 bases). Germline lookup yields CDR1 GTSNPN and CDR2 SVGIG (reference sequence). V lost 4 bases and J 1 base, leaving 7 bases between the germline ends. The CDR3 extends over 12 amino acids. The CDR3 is CAWTQGNYGYTF. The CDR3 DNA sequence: TGTGCCTGGACACAGGGTAACTATGGCTACACCTTC.

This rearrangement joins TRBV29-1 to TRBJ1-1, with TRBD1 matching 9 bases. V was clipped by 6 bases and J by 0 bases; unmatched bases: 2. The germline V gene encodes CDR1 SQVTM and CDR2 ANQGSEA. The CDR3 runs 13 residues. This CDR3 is CSVDRGLNTEAFF. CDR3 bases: TGCAGCGTCGACAGGGGGTTGAACACTGAAGCTTTCTTT.

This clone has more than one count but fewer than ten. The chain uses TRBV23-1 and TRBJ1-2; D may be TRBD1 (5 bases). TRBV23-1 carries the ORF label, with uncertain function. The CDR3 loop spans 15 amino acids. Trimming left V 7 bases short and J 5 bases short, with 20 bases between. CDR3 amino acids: CASTPLGGDRYGYTF. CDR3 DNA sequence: TGCGCCAGCACCCCACTGGGGGGAGATAGATATGGCTACACCTTC.

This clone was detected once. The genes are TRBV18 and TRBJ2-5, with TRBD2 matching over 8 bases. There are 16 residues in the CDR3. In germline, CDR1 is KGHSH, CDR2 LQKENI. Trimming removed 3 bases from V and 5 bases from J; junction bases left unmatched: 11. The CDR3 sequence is CASSPALAGTRETQYF. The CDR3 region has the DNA TGTGCCAGCTCACCGGCTTTGGCCGGGACTAGGGAGACCCAGTACTTC.

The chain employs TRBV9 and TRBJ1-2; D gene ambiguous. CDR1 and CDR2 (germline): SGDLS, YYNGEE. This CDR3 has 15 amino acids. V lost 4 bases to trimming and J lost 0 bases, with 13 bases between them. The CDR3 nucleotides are TGTGCCAGCAGCATCCGGGAGGGCCCTAACTATGGCTACACCTTC. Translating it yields CASSIREGPNYGYTF.

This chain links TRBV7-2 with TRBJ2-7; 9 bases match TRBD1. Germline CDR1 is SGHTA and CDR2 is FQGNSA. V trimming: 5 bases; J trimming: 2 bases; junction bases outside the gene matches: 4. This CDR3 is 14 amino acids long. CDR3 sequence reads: CASSPGQGTYEQYF. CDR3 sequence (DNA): TGTGCCAGCAGCCCCGGACAGGGGACCTACGAGCAGTACTTC.

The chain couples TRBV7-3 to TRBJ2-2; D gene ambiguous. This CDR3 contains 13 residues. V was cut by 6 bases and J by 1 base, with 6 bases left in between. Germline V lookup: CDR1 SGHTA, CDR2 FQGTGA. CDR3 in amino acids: CASRTGNTGELFF. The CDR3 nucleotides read TGTGCCAGCAGGACTGGGAACACCGGGGAGCTGTTTTTT.

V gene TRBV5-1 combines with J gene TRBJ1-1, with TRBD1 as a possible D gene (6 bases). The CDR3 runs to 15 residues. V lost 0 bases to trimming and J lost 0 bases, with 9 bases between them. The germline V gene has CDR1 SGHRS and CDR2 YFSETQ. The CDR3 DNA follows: TGCGCCAGCAGCTTGGAGGGGGACCTGAACACTGAAGCTTTCTTT. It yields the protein CASSLEGDLNTEAFF.

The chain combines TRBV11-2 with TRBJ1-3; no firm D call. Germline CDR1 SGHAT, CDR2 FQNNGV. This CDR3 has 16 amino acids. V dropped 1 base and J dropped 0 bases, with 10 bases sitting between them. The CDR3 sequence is CASSLATPGSGNTIYF. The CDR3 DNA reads TGTGCCAGCAGCTTAGCAACCCCGGGCTCTGGAAACACCATATATTTT. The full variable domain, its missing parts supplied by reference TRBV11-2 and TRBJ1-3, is EAGVAQSPRYKIIEKRQSVAFWCNPISGHATLYWYQQILGQGPKLLIQFQNNGVVDDSQLPKDRFSAERLKGVDSTLKIQPAKLEDSAVYLCASSLATPGSGNTIYFGEGSWLTVV.

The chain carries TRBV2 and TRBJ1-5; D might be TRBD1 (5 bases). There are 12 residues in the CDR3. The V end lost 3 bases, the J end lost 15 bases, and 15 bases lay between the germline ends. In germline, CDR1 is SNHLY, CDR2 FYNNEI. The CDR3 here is CASSEGQLLPHF. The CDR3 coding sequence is TGTGCCAGCAGTGAGGGGCAACTCCTACCGCATTTT.

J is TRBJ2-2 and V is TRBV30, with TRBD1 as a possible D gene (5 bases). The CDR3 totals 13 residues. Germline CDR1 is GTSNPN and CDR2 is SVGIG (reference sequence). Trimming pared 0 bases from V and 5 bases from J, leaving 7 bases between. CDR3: CAWSVGVTGELFF. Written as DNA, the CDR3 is TGTGCCTGGAGTGTAGGGGTTACCGGGGAGCTGTTTTTT.

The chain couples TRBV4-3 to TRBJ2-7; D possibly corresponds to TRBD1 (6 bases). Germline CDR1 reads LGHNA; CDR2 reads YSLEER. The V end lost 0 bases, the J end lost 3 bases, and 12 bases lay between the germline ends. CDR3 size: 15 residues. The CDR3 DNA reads TGCGCCAGCAGCCAAGACCGGACAGCATTCTACGAGCAGTACTTC. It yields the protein CASSQDRTAFYEQYF.

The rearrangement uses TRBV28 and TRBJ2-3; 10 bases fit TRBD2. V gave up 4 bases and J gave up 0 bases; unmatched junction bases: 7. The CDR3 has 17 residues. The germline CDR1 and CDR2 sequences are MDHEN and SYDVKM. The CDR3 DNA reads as TGTGCCAGCAGTTACGTAGCGGGAGGTAAAAGCACAGATACGCAGTATTTT. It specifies CASSYVAGGKSTDTQYF.

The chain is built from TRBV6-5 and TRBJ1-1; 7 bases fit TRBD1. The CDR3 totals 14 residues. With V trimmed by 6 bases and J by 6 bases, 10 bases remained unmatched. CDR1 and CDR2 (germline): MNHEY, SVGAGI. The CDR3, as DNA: TGTGCCAGCAGACCGAAAGACAGGGAAGCTGAAGCTTTCTTT. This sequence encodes CASRPKDREAEAFF.

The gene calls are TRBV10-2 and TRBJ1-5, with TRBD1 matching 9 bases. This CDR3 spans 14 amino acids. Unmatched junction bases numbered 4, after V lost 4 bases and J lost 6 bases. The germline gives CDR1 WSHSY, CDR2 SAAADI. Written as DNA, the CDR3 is TGCGCCAGCAGTGCCGGGACAGGGATTCAGCCCCAGCATTTT. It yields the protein CASSAGTGIQPQHF.

The chain's CDR3 is CASSSRRTGRTGELFF. CDR3 in DNA: TGTGCCAGCAGCTCCAGGCGGACAGGGCGCACCGGGGAGCTGTTTTTT. This rearrangement joins TRBV5-4 to TRBJ2-2; 8 bases are a match to TRBD1. Germline-derived CDR1 and CDR2 are SGHNT and YYREEE (reference sequence). CDR3 size: 16 residues. The V and J ends lost 3 bases and 4 bases, in that order; junction bases with no gene match: 8.

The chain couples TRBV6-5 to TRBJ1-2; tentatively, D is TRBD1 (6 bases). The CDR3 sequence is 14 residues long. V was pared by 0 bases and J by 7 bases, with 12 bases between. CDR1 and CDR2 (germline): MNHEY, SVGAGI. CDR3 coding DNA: TGTGCCAGCAGTTACTCGACGGGACACTCTGGCTACACCTTC. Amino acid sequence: CASSYSTGHSGYTF.

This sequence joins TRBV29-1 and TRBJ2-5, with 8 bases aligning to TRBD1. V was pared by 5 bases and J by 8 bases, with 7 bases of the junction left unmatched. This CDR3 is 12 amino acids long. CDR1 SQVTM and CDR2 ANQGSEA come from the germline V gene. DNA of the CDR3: TGCAGCGTTAGCCCGGGACAGGATACCCAGTACTTC. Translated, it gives CSVSPGQDTQYF. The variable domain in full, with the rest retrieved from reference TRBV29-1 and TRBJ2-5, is SAVISQKPSRDICQRGTSLTIQCQVDSQVTMMFWYRQQPGQSLTLIATANQGSEATYESGFVIDKFPISRPNLTFSTLTVSNMSPEDSSIYLCSVSPGQDTQYFGPGTRLLVL.